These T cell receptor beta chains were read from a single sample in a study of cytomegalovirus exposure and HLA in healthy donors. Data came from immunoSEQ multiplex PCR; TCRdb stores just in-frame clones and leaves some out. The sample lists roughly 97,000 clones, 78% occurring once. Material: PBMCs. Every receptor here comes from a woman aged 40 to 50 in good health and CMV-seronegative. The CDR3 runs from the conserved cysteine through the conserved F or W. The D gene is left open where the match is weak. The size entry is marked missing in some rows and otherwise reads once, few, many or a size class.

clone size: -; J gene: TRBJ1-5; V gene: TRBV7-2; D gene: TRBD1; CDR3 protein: CASSPRGGQGAQPQHF; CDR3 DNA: TGTGCCAGCAGCCCTAGGGGAGGACAGGGAGCTCAGCCCCAGCATTTT
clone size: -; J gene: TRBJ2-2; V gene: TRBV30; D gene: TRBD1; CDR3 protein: CAYRTGGYTGELFF; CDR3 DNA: TGTGCCTACCGAACAGGGGGGTACACCGGGGAGCTGTTTTTT
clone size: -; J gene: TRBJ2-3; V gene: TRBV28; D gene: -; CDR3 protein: CASSLTSDGTDTQYF; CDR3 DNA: TGTGCCAGCAGTTTGACCTCCGACGGGACAGATACGCAGTATTTT
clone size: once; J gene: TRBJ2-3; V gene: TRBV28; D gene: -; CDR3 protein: CASSSPPGGFTDTQYF; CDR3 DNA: TGTGCCAGCAGCTCCCCACCGGGTGGGTTCACAGATACGCAGTATTTT
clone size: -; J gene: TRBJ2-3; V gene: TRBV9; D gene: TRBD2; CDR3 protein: CASSVNREAPRGDTQYF; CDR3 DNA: TGTGCCAGCAGCGTAAACCGGGAGGCCCCGAGAGGAGATACGCAGTATTTT
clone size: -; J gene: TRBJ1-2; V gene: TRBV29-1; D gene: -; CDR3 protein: CSVDRAGLDGYTF; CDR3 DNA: TGCAGCGTGGACCGGGCGGGGTTGGATGGCTACACCTTC
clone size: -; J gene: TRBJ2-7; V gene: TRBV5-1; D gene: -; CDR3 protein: CASSPTGSYEQYF; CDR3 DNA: TGCGCCAGCAGCCCGACAGGCTCCTACGAGCAGTACTTC
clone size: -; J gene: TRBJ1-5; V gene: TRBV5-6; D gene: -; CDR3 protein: CASSLGGAGVQPQHF; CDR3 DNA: TGTGCCAGCAGCCTGGGCGGGGCGGGCGTGCAGCCCCAGCATTTT
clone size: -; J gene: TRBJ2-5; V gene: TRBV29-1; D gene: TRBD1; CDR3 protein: CSVLQGAETQYF; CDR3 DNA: TGCAGCGTTTTACAGGGGGCTGAGACCCAGTACTTC
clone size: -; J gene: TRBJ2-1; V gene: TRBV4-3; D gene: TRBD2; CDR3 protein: CASNLLASGKRNEQFF; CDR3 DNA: TGCGCCAGCAATCTGCTGGCTAGCGGGAAGAGGAATGAGCAGTTCTTC
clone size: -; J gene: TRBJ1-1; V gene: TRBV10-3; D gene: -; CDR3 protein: CAISEVRGYTEAFF; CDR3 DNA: TGTGCCATCAGTGAGGTAAGGGGTTACACTGAAGCTTTCTTT
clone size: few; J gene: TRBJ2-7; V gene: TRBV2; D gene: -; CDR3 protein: CASGEVPLGGNEQYF; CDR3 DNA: TGTGCCAGCGGAGAGGTACCCCTCGGCGGTAACGAGCAGTACTTC
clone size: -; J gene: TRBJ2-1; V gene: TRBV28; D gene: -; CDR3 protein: CASTTGLYNEQFF; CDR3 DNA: TGTGCCAGCACCACAGGGCTCTACAATGAGCAGTTCTTC
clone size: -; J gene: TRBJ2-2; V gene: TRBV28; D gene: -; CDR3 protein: CASTLNTGELFF; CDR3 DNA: TGTGCCAGCACCCTCAACACCGGGGAGCTGTTTTTT
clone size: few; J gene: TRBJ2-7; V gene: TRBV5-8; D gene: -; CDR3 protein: CASSLVQAAGEQYF; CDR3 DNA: TGTGCCAGCAGCTTGGTGCAGGCTGCCGGCGAGCAGTACTTC
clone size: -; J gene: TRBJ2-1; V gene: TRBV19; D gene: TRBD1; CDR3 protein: CASSDRGLKSHEQFF; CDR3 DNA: TGTGCCAGTAGTGACAGGGGGCTTAAAAGCCATGAGCAGTTCTTC
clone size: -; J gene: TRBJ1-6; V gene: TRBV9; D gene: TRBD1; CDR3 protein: CASSVGRDSLPLDSPLHF; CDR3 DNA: TGTGCCAGCAGCGTAGGAAGGGACAGCCTGCCCCTGGATTCACCCCTCCACTTT
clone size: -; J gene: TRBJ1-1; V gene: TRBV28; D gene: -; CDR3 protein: CATKTQGRTEAFF; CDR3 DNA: TGTGCCACCAAAACACAGGGAAGGACTGAAGCTTTCTTT
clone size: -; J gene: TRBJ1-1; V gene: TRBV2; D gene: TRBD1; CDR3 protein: CATGQGAYTEAFF; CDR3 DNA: TGTGCTACAGGACAGGGGGCTTACACTGAAGCTTTCTTT
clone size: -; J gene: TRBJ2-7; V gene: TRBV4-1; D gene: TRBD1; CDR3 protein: CASRRSRDRGLEQYF; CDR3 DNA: TGCGCCAGCAGAAGGTCTCGGGACAGGGGGCTTGAGCAGTACTTC
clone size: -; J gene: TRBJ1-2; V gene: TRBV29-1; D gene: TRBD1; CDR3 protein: CSVGGQGVYGYTF; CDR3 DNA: TGCAGCGTTGGGGGACAGGGGGTCTATGGCTACACCTTC
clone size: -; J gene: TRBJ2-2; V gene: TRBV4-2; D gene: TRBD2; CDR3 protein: CASSQSVTSGNTGELFF; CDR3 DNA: TGTGCCAGCAGCCAGTCGGTTACTAGCGGCAACACCGGGGAGCTGTTTTTT
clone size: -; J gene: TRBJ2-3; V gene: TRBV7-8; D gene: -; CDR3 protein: CASSLGSSLTDTQYF; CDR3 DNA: TGTGCCAGCAGCTTAGGTTCTAGCTTAACAGATACGCAGTATTTT
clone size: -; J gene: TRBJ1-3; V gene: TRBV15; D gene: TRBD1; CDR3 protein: CATSPRTGSGNTIYF; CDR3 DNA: TGTGCCACCAGCCCCCGGACAGGTTCTGGAAACACCATATATTTT
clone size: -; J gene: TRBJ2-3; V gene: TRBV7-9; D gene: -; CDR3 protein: CASSLRAGADTQYF; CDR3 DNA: TGTGCCAGCAGCTTGAGGGCCGGGGCAGATACGCAGTATTTT
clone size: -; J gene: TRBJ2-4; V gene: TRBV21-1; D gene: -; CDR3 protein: CASSKGRRLKRGGAKNIQYF; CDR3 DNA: TGTGCCAGCAGCAAAGGGCGGAGGCTCAAGCGAGGGGGAGCCAAAAACATTCAGTACTTC
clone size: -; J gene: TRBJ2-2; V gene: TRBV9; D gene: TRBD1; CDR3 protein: CASSVTTGLNTGELFF; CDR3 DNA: TGTGCCAGCAGCGTAACGACAGGGTTGAACACCGGGGAGCTGTTTTTT
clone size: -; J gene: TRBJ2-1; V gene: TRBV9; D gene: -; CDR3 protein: CASSVEGAYNEQFF; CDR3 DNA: TGTGCCAGCAGCGTAGAGGGAGCTTACAATGAGCAGTTCTTC
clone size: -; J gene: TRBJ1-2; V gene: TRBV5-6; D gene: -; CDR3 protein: CASSFTDLLDGYTF; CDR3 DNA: TGTGCCAGCAGCTTTACAGATCTTCTCGATGGCTACACCTTC
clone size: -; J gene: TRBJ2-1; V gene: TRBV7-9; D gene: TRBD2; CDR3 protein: CASSPGRAWSDEQFF; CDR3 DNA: TGTGCCAGCTCCCCCGGGAGGGCATGGTCGGATGAGCAGTTCTTC
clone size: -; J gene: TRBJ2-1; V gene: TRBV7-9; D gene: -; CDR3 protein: CASSLSAGSSVLNEQFF; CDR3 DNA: TGTGCCAGCAGCTTAAGTGCGGGGAGTTCTGTACTCAATGAGCAGTTCTTC
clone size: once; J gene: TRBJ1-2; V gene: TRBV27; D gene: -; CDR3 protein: CASSAGRSMGYTF; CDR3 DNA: TGTGCCAGCAGTGCTGGCAGGTCTATGGGCTACACCTTC
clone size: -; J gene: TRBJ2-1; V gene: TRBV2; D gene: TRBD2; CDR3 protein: CASSELERDPTSDNEQFF; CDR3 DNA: TGTGCCAGCAGTGAATTGGAGCGGGACCCAACCTCGGACAATGAGCAGTTCTTC
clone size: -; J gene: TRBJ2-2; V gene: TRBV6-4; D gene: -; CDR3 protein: CASAQTARAGVNTGELFF; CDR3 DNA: TGTGCCAGCGCCCAGACGGCGCGGGCCGGGGTTAACACCGGGGAGCTGTTTTTT
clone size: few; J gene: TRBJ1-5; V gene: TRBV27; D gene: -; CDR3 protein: CASSIRGAQPQHF; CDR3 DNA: TGTGCCAGCAGTATACGGGGAGCTCAGCCCCAGCATTTT
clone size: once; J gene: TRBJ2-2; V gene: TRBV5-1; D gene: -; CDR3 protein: CASTAGAGTGELFF; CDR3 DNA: TGCGCCAGCACCGCAGGGGCGGGCACCGGGGAGCTGTTTTTT
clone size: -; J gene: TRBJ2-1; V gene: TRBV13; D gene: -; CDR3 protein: CASSYTRNNEQFF; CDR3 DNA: TGTGCCAGCAGCTACACGCGGAACAATGAGCAGTTCTTC
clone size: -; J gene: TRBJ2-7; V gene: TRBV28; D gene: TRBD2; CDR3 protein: CASSFAGVYEQYF; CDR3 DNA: TGTGCCAGCAGTTTCGCGGGGGTCTACGAGCAGTACTTC
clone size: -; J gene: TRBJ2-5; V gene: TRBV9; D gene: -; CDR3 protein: CASSRGLQETQYF; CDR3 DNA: TGTGCCAGCAGTCGGGGTCTCCAAGAGACCCAGTACTTC
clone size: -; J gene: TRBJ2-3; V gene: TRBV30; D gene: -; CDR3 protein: CAWSVQAGAGTQYF; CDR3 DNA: TGTGCCTGGAGTGTACAGGCGGGGGCGGGTACGCAGTATTTT
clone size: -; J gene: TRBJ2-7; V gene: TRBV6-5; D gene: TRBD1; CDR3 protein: CASSWRDRGPYEQYF; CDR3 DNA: TGTGCCAGCAGTTGGCGGGACAGGGGTCCCTACGAGCAGTACTTC
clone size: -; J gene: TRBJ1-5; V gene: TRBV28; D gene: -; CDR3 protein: CASSFPGEGQPQHF; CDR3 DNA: TGTGCCAGCAGTTTTCCGGGGGAAGGTCAGCCCCAGCATTTT
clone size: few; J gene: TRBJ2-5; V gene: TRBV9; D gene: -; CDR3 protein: CASSEKPKETQYF; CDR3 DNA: TGTGCCAGCAGCGAAAAACCTAAAGAGACCCAGTACTTC
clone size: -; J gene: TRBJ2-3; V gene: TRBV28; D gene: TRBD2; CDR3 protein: CASSLVSGLAAGETQYF; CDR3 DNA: TGTGCCAGCAGTTTAGTCTCGGGACTAGCGGCGGGGGAGACGCAGTATTTT
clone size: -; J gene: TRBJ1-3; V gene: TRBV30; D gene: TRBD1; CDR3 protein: CAWGQAFSGNTIYF; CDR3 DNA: TGTGCCTGGGGACAGGCCTTCTCTGGAAACACCATATATTTT
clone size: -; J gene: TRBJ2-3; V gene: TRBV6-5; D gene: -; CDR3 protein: CASSYREISTDTQYF; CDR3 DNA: TGTGCCAGCAGTTATCGGGAGATATCCACAGATACGCAGTATTTT
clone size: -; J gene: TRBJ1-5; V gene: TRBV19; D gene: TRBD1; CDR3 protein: CASTVGQGFDQPQHF; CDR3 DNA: TGTGCCAGTACCGTTGGACAGGGTTTCGATCAGCCCCAGCATTTT
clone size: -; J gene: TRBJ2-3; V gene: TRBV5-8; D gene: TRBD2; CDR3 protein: CASSTGLAGPSTDTQYF; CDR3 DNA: TGTGCCAGCAGCACGGGACTAGCGGGACCTAGCACAGATACGCAGTATTTT
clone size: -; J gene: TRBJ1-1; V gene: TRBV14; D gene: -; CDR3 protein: CASSQAWGLTEAFF; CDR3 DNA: TGTGCCAGCAGCCAAGCATGGGGGCTCACTGAAGCTTTCTTT
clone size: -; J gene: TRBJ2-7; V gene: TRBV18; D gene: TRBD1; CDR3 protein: CASSPRTGDYEQYF; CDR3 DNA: TGTGCCAGCTCACCACGAACAGGGGACTACGAGCAGTACTTC
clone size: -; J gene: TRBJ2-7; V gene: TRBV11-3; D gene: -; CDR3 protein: CASSLGLLYEQYF; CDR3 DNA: TGTGCCAGCAGCTTAGGGTTACTCTACGAGCAGTACTTC